This T cell receptor (beta chain) came from a study of T-cell reconstitution after alpha-beta-depleted transplantation in children. V lost 5 bases and J 3 bases, leaving 17 bases between the germline ends. CDR1 is MDHEN and CDR2 is SYDVKM in the germline V gene. This CDR3 has 15 amino acids. TCRbeta library construction was performed incorporating unique molecular identifiers. TCRdb re-called the PCR reads with MiXCR, one entry per CDR3 protein. The sample holds about 610,000 distinct CDR3 sequences, about 10% seen once. The V and J genes are TRBV28 and TRBJ2-7; tentatively, D is TRBD2 (6 bases). The sample in question was PBMCs from the stem cell graft donor, obtained from the stem cell graft. The receptor was derived from a human donor who donated a stem cell graft to a child with acute myeloid leukemia. CDR3 in DNA: TGTGCCAGCAGTGGGGGGACCTTACCTTACTACGAGCAGTACTTC. It is translated as CASSGGTLPYYEQYF. Complete variable domain (other parts from reference TRBV28 and TRBJ2-7): DVKVTQSSRYLVKRTGEKVFLECVQDMDHENMFWYRQDPGLGLRLIYFSYDVKMKEKGDIPEGYSVSREKKERFSLILESASTNQTSMYLCASSGGTLPYYEQYFGPGTRLTVT.